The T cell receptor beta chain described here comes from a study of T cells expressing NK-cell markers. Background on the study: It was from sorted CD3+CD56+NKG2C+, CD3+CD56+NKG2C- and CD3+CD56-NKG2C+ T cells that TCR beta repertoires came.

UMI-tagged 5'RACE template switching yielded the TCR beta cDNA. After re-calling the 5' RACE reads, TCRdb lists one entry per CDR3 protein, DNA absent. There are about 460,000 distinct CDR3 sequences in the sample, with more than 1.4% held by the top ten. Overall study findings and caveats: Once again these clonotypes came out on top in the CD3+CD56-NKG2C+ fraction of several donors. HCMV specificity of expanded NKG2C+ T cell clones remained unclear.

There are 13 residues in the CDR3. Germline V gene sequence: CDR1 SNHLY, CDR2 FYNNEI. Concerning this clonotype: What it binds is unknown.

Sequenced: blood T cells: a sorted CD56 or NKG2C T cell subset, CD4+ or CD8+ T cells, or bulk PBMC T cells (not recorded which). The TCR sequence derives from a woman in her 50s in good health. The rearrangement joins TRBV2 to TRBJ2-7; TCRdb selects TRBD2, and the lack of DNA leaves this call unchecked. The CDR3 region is CASSDELAGREYF.